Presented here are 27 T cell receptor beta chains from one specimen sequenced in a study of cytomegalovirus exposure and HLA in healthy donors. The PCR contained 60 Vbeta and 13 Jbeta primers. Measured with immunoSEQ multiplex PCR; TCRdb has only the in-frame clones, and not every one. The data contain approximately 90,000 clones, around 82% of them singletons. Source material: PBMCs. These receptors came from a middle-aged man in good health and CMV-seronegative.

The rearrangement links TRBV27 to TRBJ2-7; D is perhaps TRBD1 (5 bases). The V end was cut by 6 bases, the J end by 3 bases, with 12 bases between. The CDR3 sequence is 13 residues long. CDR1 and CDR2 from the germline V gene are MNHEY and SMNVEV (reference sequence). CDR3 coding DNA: TGTGCCAGCAGATTGATTCAGGGCTACGAGCAGTACTTC. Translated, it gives CASRLIQGYEQYF.

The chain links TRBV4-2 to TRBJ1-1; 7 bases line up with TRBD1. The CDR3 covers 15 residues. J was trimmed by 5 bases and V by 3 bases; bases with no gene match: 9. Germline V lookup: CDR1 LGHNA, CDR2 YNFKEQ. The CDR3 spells CASSQRGGRRTEAFF. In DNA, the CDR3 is TGTGCCAGCAGCCAGCGAGGGGGCAGAAGAACTGAAGCTTTCTTT.

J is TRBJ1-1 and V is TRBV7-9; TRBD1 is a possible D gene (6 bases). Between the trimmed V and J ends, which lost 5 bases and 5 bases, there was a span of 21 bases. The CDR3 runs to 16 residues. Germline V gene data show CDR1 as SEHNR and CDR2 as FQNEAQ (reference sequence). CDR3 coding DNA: TGTGCCAGCAGCCCCAGCGGGGGGGGCGCTGAGACTGAAGCTTTCTTT. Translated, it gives CASSPSGGGAETEAFF.

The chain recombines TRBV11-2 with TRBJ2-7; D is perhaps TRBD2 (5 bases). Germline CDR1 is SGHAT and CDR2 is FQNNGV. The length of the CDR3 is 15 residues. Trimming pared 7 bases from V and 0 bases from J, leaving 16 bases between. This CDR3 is CASIPGVGASYEQYF. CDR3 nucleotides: TGTGCCAGCATCCCTGGGGTGGGAGCCTCCTACGAGCAGTACTTC.

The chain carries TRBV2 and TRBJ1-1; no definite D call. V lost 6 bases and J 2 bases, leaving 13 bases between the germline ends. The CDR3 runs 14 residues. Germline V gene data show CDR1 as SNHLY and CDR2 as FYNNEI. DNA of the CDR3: TGTGCCAGCAGGTACACAACAGAAAACACTGAAGCTTTCTTT. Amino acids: CASRYTTENTEAFF. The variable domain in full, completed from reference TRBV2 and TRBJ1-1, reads EPEVTQTPSHQVTQMGQEVILRCVPISNHLYFYWYRQILGQKVEFLVSFYNNEISEKSEIFDDQFSVERPDGSNFTLKIRSTKLEDSAMYFCASRYTTENTEAFFGQGTRLTVV.

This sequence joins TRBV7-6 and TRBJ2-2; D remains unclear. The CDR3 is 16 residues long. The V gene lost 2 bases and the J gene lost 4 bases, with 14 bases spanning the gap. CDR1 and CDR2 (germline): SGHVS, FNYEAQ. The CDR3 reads CASSLLHVVSTGELFF. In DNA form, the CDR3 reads TGTGCCAGCAGCTTACTTCATGTCGTTAGCACCGGGGAGCTGTTTTTT.

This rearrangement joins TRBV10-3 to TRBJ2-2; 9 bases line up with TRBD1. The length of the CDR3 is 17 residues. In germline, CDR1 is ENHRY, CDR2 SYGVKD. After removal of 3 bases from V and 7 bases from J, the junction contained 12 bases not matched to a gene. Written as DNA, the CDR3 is TGTGCCATCAGTGAAAACGTCCCGGGACAGGGTGGCGGGGAGCTGTTTTTT. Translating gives CAISENVPGQGGGELFF.

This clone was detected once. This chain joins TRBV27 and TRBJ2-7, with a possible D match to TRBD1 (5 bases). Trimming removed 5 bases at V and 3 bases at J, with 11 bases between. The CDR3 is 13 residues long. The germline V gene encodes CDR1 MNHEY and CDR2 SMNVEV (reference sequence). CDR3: CASSPQAIYEQYF. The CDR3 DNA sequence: TGTGCCAGCAGTCCACAGGCGATCTACGAGCAGTACTTC.

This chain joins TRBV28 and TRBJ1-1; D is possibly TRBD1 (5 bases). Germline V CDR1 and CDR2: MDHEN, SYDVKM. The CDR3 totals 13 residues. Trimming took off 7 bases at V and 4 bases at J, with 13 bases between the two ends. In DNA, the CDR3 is TGTGCCAGCACATCGGGGGGTATCACTGAAGCTTTCTTT. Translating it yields CASTSGGITEAFF.

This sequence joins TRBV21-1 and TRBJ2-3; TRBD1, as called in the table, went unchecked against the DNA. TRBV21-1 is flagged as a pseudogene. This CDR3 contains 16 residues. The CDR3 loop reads CASSTRRDREADTQYF. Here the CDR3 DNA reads TGTGCCAGCAGCACCCGCCGGGACAGGGAAGCAGATACGCAGTATTTT.

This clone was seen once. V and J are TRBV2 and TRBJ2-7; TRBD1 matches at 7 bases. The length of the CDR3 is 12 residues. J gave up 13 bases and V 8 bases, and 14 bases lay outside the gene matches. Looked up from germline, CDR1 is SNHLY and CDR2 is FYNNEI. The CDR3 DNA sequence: TGTGCCAGCTCCCGGTCGGACAGGATAGCCTACTTC. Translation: CASSRSDRIAYF.

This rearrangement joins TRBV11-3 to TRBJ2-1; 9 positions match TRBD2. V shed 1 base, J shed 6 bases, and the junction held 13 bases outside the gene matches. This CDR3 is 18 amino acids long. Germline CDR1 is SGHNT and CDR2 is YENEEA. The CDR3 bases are TGTGCCAGCAGCTTAGGGGGGGTGGGACTAGCCATCCCCAATGAGCAGTTCTTC. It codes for CASSLGGVGLAIPNEQFF.

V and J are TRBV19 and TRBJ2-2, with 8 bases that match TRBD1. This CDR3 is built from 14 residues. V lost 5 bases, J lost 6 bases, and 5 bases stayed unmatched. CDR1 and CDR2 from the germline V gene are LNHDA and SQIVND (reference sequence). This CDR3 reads CASSLTGGSGELFF. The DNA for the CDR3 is TGTGCCAGTAGTCTCACAGGGGGGTCCGGGGAGCTGTTTTTT.

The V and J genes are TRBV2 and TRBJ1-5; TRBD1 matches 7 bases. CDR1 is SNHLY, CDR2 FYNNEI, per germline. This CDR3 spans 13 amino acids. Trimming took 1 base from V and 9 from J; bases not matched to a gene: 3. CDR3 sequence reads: CASSEDRGRPQHF. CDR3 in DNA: TGTGCCAGCAGTGAAGACAGGGGCCGGCCCCAGCATTTT. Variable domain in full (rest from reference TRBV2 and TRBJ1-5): EPEVTQTPSHQVTQMGQEVILRCVPISNHLYFYWYRQILGQKVEFLVSFYNNEISEKSEIFDDQFSVERPDGSNFTLKIRSTKLEDSAMYFCASSEDRGRPQHFGDGTRLSIL.

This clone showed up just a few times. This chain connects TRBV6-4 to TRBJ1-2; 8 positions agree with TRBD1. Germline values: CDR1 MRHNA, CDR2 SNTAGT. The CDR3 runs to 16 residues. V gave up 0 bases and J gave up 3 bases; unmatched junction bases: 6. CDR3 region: CASSDSGQGAYYGYTF. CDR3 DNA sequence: TGTGCCAGCAGTGACTCGGGGCAGGGGGCCTACTATGGCTACACCTTC.

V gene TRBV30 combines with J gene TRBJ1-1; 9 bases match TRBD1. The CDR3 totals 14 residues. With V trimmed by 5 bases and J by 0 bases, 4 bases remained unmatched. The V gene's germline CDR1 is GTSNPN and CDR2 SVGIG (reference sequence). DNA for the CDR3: TGTGCCTGGGACGGGACAGGGATGAACACTGAAGCTTTCTTT. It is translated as CAWDGTGMNTEAFF.

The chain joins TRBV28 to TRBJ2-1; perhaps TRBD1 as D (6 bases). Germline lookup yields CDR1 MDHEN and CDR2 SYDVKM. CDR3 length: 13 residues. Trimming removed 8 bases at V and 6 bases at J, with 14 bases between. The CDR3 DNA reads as TGTGCCAGCGGGGGTGAACAGGGCAATGAGCAGTTCTTC. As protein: CASGGEQGNEQFF.

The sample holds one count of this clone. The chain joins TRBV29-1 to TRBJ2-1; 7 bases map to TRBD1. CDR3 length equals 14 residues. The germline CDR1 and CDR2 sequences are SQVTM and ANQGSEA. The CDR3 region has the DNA TGCAGTGGGCAGGGGGTAAGCTCCTACAATGAGCAGTTCTTC. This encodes CSGQGVSSYNEQFF.

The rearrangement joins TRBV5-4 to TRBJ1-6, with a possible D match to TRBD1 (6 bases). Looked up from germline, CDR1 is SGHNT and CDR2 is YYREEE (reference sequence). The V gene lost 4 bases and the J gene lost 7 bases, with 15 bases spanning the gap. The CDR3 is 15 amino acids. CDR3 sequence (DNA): TGTGCCAGCAGCCTACAGGGCTTGGACAATTCACCCCTCCACTTT. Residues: CASSLQGLDNSPLHF. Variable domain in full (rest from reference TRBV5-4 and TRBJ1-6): ETGVTQSPTHLIKTRGQQVTLRCSSQSGHNTVSWYQQALGQGPQFIFQYYREEENGRGNFPPRFSGLQFPNYSSELNVNALELDDSALYLCASSLQGLDNSPLHFGNGTRLTVT.

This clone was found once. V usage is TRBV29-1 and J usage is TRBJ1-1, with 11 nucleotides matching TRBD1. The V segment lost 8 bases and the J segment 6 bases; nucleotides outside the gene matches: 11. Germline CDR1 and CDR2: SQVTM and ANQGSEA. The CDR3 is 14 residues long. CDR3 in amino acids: CSTRPGTGGPEAFF. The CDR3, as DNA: TGCAGCACCCGTCCCGGGACAGGGGGACCTGAAGCTTTCTTT.

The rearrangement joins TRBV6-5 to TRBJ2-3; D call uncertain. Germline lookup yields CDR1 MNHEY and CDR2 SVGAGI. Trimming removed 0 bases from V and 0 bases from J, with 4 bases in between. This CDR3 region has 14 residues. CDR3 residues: CASSYSPSTDTQYF. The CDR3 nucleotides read TGTGCCAGCAGTTACTCCCCTAGCACAGATACGCAGTATTTT.

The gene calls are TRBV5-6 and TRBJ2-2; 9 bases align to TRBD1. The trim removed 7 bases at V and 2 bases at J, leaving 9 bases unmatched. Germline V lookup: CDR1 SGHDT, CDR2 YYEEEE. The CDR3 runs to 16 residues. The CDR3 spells CASGPGTGRNTGELFF. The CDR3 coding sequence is TGTGCCAGCGGCCCGGGGACAGGGAGAAACACCGGGGAGCTGTTTTTT. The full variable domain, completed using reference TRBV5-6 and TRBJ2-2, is DAGVTQSPTHLIKTRGQQVTLRCSPKSGHDTVSWYQQALGQGPQFIFQYYEEEERQRGNFPDRFSGHQFPNYSSELNVNALLLGDSALYLCASGPGTGRNTGELFFGEGSRLTVL.

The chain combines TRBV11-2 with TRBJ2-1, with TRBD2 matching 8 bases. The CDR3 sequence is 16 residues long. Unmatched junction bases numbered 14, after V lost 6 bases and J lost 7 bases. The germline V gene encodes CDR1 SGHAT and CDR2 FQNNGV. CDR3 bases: TGTGCCAGCAGGGAGGGGAGCGGGAGACGGATTAATGAGCAGTTCTTC. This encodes CASREGSGRRINEQFF.

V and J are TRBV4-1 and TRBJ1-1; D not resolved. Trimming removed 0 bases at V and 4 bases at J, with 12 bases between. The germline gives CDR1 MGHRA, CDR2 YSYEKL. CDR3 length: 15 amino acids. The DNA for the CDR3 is TGCGCCAGCAGCCAAGACCGGGGTCTTCGCACTGAAGCTTTCTTT. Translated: CASSQDRGLRTEAFF.

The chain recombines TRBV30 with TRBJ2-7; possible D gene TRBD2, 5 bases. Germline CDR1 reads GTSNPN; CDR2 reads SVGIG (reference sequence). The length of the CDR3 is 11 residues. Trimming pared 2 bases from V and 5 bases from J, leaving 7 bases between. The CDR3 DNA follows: TGTGCCTGGAGTCGGGAACACGAGCAGTACTTC. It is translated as CAWSREHEQYF.

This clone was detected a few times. The CDR3 DNA sequence: TGCGCCAGCAGCTTGGAACAGGGAGCAGGCGGGGAGCTGTTTTTT. Its protein is CASSLEQGAGGELFF. V and J are TRBV5-1 and TRBJ2-2, with D maybe TRBD1 (6 bases). CDR1 is SGHRS, CDR2 YFSETQ, per germline. V lost 0 bases, J lost 7 bases, and 13 bases lay in between. The CDR3 consists of 15 residues.

The CDR3 coding sequence is TGTGCCAGCTCAAATAAGAACACCGGGGAGCTGTTTTTT. Amino acid sequence: CASSNKNTGELFF. The V and J genes are TRBV18 and TRBJ2-2; D gene ambiguous. CDR3 length: 13 amino acids. Trimming removed 5 bases at V and 1 base at J, with 5 bases between. Germline assignment: CDR1 KGHSH and CDR2 LQKENI.